The present T cell receptor beta chain was sequenced within a study of cytomegalovirus exposure and HLA in healthy donors. Study-wide results and caveats: A missense variant in DCLRE1C was later tied to TCR beta V- and J-gene trimming. Three CMV-associated chains proved CMV antigen-specific in vitro. Previous analysis showed most TCR beta V segments were productive about 87% or about 30% of the time.

Concerning this clone itself: The antigen is undetermined. This CDR3 is also generated by other DNA sequences in the sample.

PCR primers comprised 60 Vbeta and 13 Jbeta primers. The method was immunoSEQ multiplex PCR; TCRdb's version includes in-frame clones alone and lacks a portion of them. In the table there are 90,000 to 150,000 clones, 75% to 90% of which are singletons. This TCR derives from a man over 45 in good health and CMV-seronegative. The sequencing sample was made of PBMCs.

This CDR3 reads CASSLGRGGTDTQYF. CDR3 DNA sequence: TGCGCCAGCAGCTTGGGACGGGGGGGCACAGATACGCAGTATTTT. The chain recombines TRBV5-1 with TRBJ2-3, with 7 bases fitting TRBD2. Germline V gene data show CDR1 as SGHRS and CDR2 as YFSETQ. The CDR3 loop spans 15 amino acids. V shed 0 bases, J shed 1 base, and the junction held 2 bases outside the gene matches.